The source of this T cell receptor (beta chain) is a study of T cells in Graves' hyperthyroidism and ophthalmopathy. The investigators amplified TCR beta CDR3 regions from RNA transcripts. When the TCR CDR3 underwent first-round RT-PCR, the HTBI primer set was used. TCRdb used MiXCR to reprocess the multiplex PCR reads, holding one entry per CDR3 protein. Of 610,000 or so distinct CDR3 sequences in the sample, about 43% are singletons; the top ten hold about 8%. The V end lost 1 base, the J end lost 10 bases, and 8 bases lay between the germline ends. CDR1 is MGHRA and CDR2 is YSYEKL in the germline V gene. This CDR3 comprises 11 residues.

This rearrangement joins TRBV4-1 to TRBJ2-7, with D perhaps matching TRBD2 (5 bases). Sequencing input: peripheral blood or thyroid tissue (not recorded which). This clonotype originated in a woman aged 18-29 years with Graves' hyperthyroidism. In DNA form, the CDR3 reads TGCGCCAGCAGCCAAGTGCCGGGACAGTACTTC. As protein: CASSQVPGQYF.